This T cell receptor (beta chain) was found in a study of cytomegalovirus exposure and HLA in healthy donors (dated 2017 in TCRdb). Background on the whole study: An earlier analysis of roughly 500 of the donors reported 276 Gb of sequence data and around 100 million unique TCR beta sequences obtained from roughly 180 million T cells. Approximately 300 gigabases of sequencing data and tens of millions of unique TCR sequences were included in an early release covering around 650 HLA-typed donors. Among the roughly 400 genotyped donors, more than 70% belonged to the genetic ancestry cluster associated with self-reported Caucasian donors. The study aimed to test whether cataloging public T cell receptors could reveal signatures of past pathogen exposure. The study profiled the T cell repertoires of under 850 subjects by immunosequencing and related them to cytomegalovirus serostatus. Besides the first cohort of more than 650 subjects, a separate validation cohort made up of over a hundred different subjects was used. To predict cytomegalovirus infection status, the study brought together high-throughput TCR immunosequencing, statistical association of individual TCRs with disease status, and machine learning. A later analysis re-examined previously published TCR beta repertoires from hundreds of donors and added high-resolution HLA genotyping to investigate patterns of TCR occurrence. Rather than using new phenotypic data, the later analysis identified candidate immune exposures from TCR beta sequences and from how often those sequences occurred across donors. In an earlier analysis of roughly 540 of the donors, high-throughput TCR beta sequencing was used to judge whether each TCR beta V gene segment behaved as functional or pseudogenic. Donor age, sex, ethnicity and CMV serostatus were compiled alongside the repertoire data. Genome-wide SNP genotypes for about 65% of the 666 donors were used in a later genetic analysis, which treated that subset as a discovery cohort. Every discovery cohort repertoire had been produced on one sequencing platform. Both class I and class II loci were covered by HLA typing, at four-digit resolution. Typing coverage varied by locus: about 620-640 donors for A, B, C, DRB1 and DQB1; more than 500 for DQA1; some 610 for DPA1; under 490 for DPB1. Because of strong linkage in the cohort, roughly five DR-DQ haplotypes were treated as single units for association and clustering. Across about 380 genotyped donors of the cohort, an average of roughly 250,000 unique TCR beta nucleotide sequences per donor were sequenced, and roughly 18% of those sequences were non-productive. Broader findings and caveats from the paper: In both the original and validation cohorts, the classifier was reported to diagnose cytomegalovirus status with high specificity and sensitivity. An association between a missense DCLRE1C variant and V-gene and J-gene trimming of TCR beta chains was found in a later genetic analysis and replicated in an independent cohort. Sequencing depth was assumed to be roughly uniform across donors in the presence/absence analyses, though that assumption may not hold. A further reported finding was that TCR beta sequences accurately predicted the HLA-A and HLA-B alleles for most subjects in the first cohort. The cohort was sequenced for TCR beta chains only, and without alpha or paired-chain data the features that could be detected were limited. In an earlier analysis of some 500 of the donors, most TCR beta V segments were observed in productive rearrangements about 87% or about 30% of the time, broadly matching IMGT annotations. A group of highly shared sequence variants was considered likely to be a technical artifact of the sequencing pipeline. Some IMGT-functional V segments, including TRBV6-2 and TRBV6-3, could not be told apart with the 87-base-pair reads, so those segments were excluded. At a false discovery rate of 0.05, a later analysis linked under 20,000 TCR beta sequences to specific HLA alleles. In vitro tests confirmed that three of the cytomegalovirus-associated TCR beta chains recognize cytomegalovirus antigens. A later analysis reported that several top co-occurrence clusters appeared linked to parvovirus B19, influenza, CMV and Epstein-Barr virus. In a later analysis, TCR association rates were found to vary across HLA loci, with the most associated TCRs seen for DRB1 alleles and the fewest for HLA-C alleles. The earlier analysis of 587 of the donors excluded 15 to 20 rarely observed V segments, including chromosome 9 orphons, because counts were too low. Most TCR sequences were observed very rarely across donors, whereas some public TCRs were present in many individuals. A later analysis found that most CMV-associated TCR beta chains appeared HLA-restricted, with HLA associations seemingly driven largely by CMV exposure. Because some donors lacked HLA typing at each locus, the association tests relied only on the typed subset. In the study, around 150 TCR beta chains were listed as associated with cytomegalovirus. A later genetic analysis reported fewer N-insertions in productive TCRs among donors in an Asian-associated ancestry cluster than the roughly 700-donor mean. Linkage disequilibrium might explain the correlated functional status among segregating V segments, but an unknown experimental factor could not be excluded. Assigning TCR associations to individual alleles was difficult when HLA alleles, especially DR and DQ, strongly co-occurred. A later analysis found that HLA-associated TCR beta chains were more clonally expanded and had lower generation probabilities than equally common non-associated chains. Immune exposure information for the cohort was limited to CMV serostatus. According to the authors, the approach could potentially be generalized to other disease states and immunological phenotypes.

As for this clone: Its cognate antigen has yet to be identified. Base qualities are not at hand, and no much larger clone is one base apart.

The cohort consisted of 600 to 700 healthy bone marrow donors. All cohort members were sampled while nominally healthy, although unrecorded immune exposures were likely present. The donor tested CMV seronegative, placing the donor among the approximately 360 seronegative members of the cohort. Every donor gave a peripheral blood sample, and the peripheral blood mononuclear cells from that sample were used for TCR beta sequencing. Genomic DNA extraction from the blood cell samples was performed with the Qiagen DNeasy Blood Extraction Kit. Libraries were prepared through the immunoSEQ multiplex PCR assay. For the multiplex PCR, a mixture combining 60 forward primers for TCR Vbeta segments and 13 reverse primers for TCR Jbeta segments was used. The CDR3 region of rearranged TCR beta genes was amplified from genomic DNA by a multiplex PCR assay. On the Illumina HiSeq System, the amplified TCR beta libraries were sequenced as 87-base-pair reads. The study's own analysis went as follows. Across the 670 or so repertoires, a later analysis counted around 80 million unique TCR beta chains, approximately 12 million of which were shared by at least two donors. Raw reads were error-corrected and collapsed into unique sequences by a nearest-neighbor algorithm in which closely related sequences were merged to remove PCR and sequencing errors. V, D and J gene segments were assigned by aligning CDR3 sequences to IMGT reference sequences. Each retained sequence needed at least a six-nucleotide match to both a V gene segment and a J gene segment. Rearrangements were classified as productive when the CDR3 lacked stop codons and remained in frame with V and J, and all other rearrangements were classified as non-productive. Following IMGT convention, CDR3 was defined as the stretch from the second conserved V-encoded cysteine to the conserved J-encoded phenylalanine. In an earlier analysis of some 550 of the donors, sequences lacking an unambiguous match to a single V gene segment were excluded. In an earlier analysis of several hundred of the donors, V segments were called functional above 56.7% productive rearrangements and were called segregating when the between-donor standard deviation exceeded 5%. A statistical classification framework was developed to diagnose cytomegalovirus status using the catalog of TCR beta chain sequences. V and J gene assignment, in a later analysis, came from comparing TCR nucleotide sequences with IMGT/GENE-DB human TR gene sequences. In a later analysis, CDR3 sequences and most-parsimonious VDJ recombination scenarios were assigned using the TCRdist pipeline. A later analysis defined each TCR beta chain by its CDR3 amino acid sequence plus V-gene family, and excluded reads lacking a unique V-gene family. As a way to deal with suspected cross-contamination and a sequencing artifact, a later analysis dropped hundreds of nucleotide sequences that were highly shared and had low generation probability. A later analysis calculated a clonal expansion index for each public chain from normalized within-repertoire ranks of inferred template counts. In a later analysis, generation probabilities were computed using a VDJ recombination model fitted to out-of-frame rearrangements, and the results were checked against IGoR. In a later analysis, hypergeometric tests were used to score TCR-TCR, TCR-HLA and TCR-CMV co-occurrence, with a repertoire-size bias correction applied to TCR pairs. In a later analysis, false discovery rates were estimated by permuting HLA or CMV assignments 20 times. In a later analysis, co-occurring TCRs were grouped using DBSCAN, with TCRdist sequence similarity added in when clustering inside HLA-allele-positive subsets. Co-occurrence clustering excluded repertoires with fewer than 30,000 or more than 120,000 public chains, plus five with anomalous nucleotide sharing. In TCRdb, the immuneACCESS table is reduced to in-frame sequences with V and J assigned. These tables do not hold every clone; where another copy was compared, an unresolved V gene accounts for under half, and the others remain unexplained. The D gene and trimming were derived from the DNA, and the V and J assignments and clone size from that table. The sample profile shows 270,000 or so clones; approximately 91% of them were found once. The top ten hold about 1.8% of the sample.

From the germline V gene, CDR1 is MNHEY and CDR2 is SVGAGI. After removal of 2 bases from V and 2 bases from J, the junction retains 3 bases not matched to a gene. The CDR3 numbers 15 residues from cysteine through phenylalanine. The DNA shown is the 45-base CDR3, in frame from base 1. Input material: PBMCs. The V and J segments used are TRBV6-5 and TRBJ2-1, with 7 bases in between that match TRBD2. The receptor was isolated from a girl aged 2-10 years in good health and CMV-seronegative. The DNA is TGTGCCAGCAGTTACGGAGGGAGGGCCTACAATGAGCAGTTCTTC. This gives the protein CASSYGGRAYNEQFF.